The clone carrying this T cell receptor (beta chain) has just a few counts. The target antigen is unknown. This record belongs to a study of CD8 T cells in ankylosing spondylitis. Findings and caveats of the study: Enrichment of disease-linked clones was reportedly significant in matched ankylosing spondylitis synovial fluid. Within ankylosing spondylitis blood, a TCR beta motif made up of eight highly homologous variants appeared to be characteristic. Earlier studies detected some motif variants in reactive arthritis synovial fluid and blood.

Molecular-barcoded quantitative 5'-RACE produced these TCR beta libraries. TCRdb used MiXCR to reprocess the 5' RACE reads, holding one entry per CDR3 protein. The sample records under 450,000 distinct CDR3 sequences, 17% being singletons. The sequence was obtained from a male donor with ankylosing spondylitis. Input material: blood, either unsorted or a sorted T cell fraction (not recorded which).

This CDR3 is CSARDRGGITNEQFF. The CDR3 nucleotides read TGCAGTGCTAGAGATCGGGGGGGAATTACAAATGAGCAGTTCTTC. This chain connects TRBV20-1 to TRBJ2-1, with 8 bases aligning to TRBD2. V lost 0 bases, J lost 7 bases, and 8 bases stayed unmatched. The CDR3 extends over 15 amino acids. Germline assignment: CDR1 DFQATT and CDR2 SNEGSKA (reference sequence).